This T cell receptor beta chain comes out of a study of blood T cell repertoires in COVID-19. Profiling relied on immunoSEQ multiplex PCR, and the TCRdb table lists in-frame clones only, not all of them. The data show 200,000 to 250,000 clones, 88% seen once. The V gene's germline CDR1 is SEHNR and CDR2 FQNEAQ (reference sequence). The CDR3 length is 14 residues. V was shortened by 7 bases and J by 1 base, with 13 bases between the two germline ends. This sequence joins TRBV7-9 and TRBJ1-1; the D is unclear. The sample was peripheral blood. This receptor was obtained from a woman aged 60-70 years with acute or convalescent COVID-19. The CDR3 bases are TGTGCCAGCAAGGAGACGGGAAAGAACACTGAAGCTTTCTTT. As protein: CASKETGKNTEAFF. Together with reference TRBV7-9 and TRBJ1-1, the CDR3 gives the full variable domain: DTGVSQNPRHKITKRGQNVTFRCDPISEHNRLYWYRQTLGQGPEFLTYFQNEAQLEKSRLLSDRFSAERPKGSFSTLEIQRTEQGDSAMYLCASKETGKNTEAFFGQGTRLTVV.